This T cell receptor (beta chain) was recorded in a study of precursors of human CD4 cytotoxic T cells (dated by TCRdb to between 2018 and 2020). About the full investigation: The bulk TCR-seq analysis covered CD4+ memory subsets from 14 donors in total. Sequences for both the TCRalpha and TCRbeta chains came out of the TCR-seq analysis of over 11 donors (table S7). The investigation overall reported the following: Expanded effector clonotypes made up a larger fraction of IL-7Rhigh TEMRA clonotypes than of TEM or TCM clonotypes. The authors noted that a human observational design cannot definitively establish the direction of differentiation between precursor and effector cells. Some bulk TCR-seq comparisons included only about 95% of the 14 donors, suggesting not every subset was available for every donor. More restricted TCR repertoires, with lower diversity and more expanded clonotypes, were shown by IL-7Rhigh and IL-7R- TEMRA subsets than by TCM and TEM subsets.

Sequencing was carried out with an Illumina MiSeq. In the paper's pipeline: To quantify repertoire diversity, the Shannon-Wiener index was calculated using VDJtools. TCRbeta clonotypes with a clonotype frequency of at least 3 were defined as expanded. TCRdb ran its own pipeline on the public reads, namely fastp trimming at Q25 and MiXCR clone calling, and kept in-frame beta chains. Identical CDR3 protein sequences are pooled into one entry, listed with their most common genes and DNA. The V and J calls come from TCRdb's annotation, not from the publication. Within this sample are 700 to 750 distinct CDR3 sequences, with around a sixth of them counted one time only. Approximately 9.4% of the sample belongs to the ten largest clones. To test a precursor-effector relationship among CD4 cytotoxic T cells, bulk UMI-based TCR sequencing was performed on four sorted CD4+ memory subsets (TCM, TEM, IL-7Rhigh TEMRA, IL-7R- TEMRA). The cells came from peripheral blood mononuclear cells that had been isolated from human blood.

The CDR3 numbers 13 residues from cysteine through phenylalanine. Only CDR3 DNA is held: 39 bases, read in frame from base 1. In the germline V gene, CDR1 corresponds to SGHAT and CDR2 to FQNNGV. V and J lose 5 bases and 6 bases, and a span of 13 bases separates them. This clonotype is identified as large (0.1 to 1%). The specificity of this receptor is unknown. No much larger clonotype is one base removed from it; base qualities were not supplied. The V and J genes are TRBV11-2 and TRBJ1-2; TRBD1 is a weak D gene call, 5 bases matching. The sequence came from a human donor in good health. Sequencing was carried out using memory CD4+ T cells from blood (PBMCs). CDR3 sequence: CASSERGGNGYTF. The nucleotides read TGTGCCAGCAGCGAAAGGGGAGGGAATGGCTACACCTTC. When the CDR3 is completed using the reference TRBV11-2 and TRBJ1-2 genes on either side, the full variable domain is EAGVAQSPRYKIIEKRQSVAFWCNPISGHATLYWYQQILGQGPKLLIQFQNNGVVDDSQLPKDRFSAERLKGVDSTLKIQPAKLEDSAVYLCASSERGGNGYTFGSGTRLTVV.